This T cell receptor (beta chain) was found in a study of cytomegalovirus exposure and HLA in healthy donors. Regarding the study as a whole: The listing of 150 or so TCR beta chains classed them as cytomegalovirus-associated.

Losses at the gene ends were 8 bases for V and 4 bases for J; bases not matched to a gene: 2. CDR1 is SGHTA, CDR2 FQGNSA, per germline. This CDR3 comprises 12 residues. PCR was performed using 60 Vbeta and 13 Jbeta primers. The protocol was immunoSEQ multiplex PCR, while the TCRdb copy is restricted to in-frame clones and leaves out a portion. The repertoire holds fewer than 150,000 clones, 70% to 80% seen once, with 3.5% to 5% in the top ten. A note on this clone: Its antigen is as yet unknown.

The sequencing input was PBMCs. This sequence joins TRBV7-2 and TRBJ2-7; 10 bases line up with TRBD1. The clonotype was recovered from a man aged 18 to 30 in good health and CMV-seronegative. CDR3 sequence (DNA): TGTGCCAGCGAGGGACAGGGGTACGAGCAGTACTTC. Amino acids: CASEGQGYEQYF.